A single sample is the source of the 4 T cell receptor beta chains below, sequenced in a study of cytomegalovirus exposure and HLA in healthy donors. The PCR used 60 Vbeta and 13 Jbeta primers. Method: immunoSEQ multiplex PCR; TCRdb's copy keeps in-frame clones and lacks some. In the table there are about 170,000 clones, roughly 70% of which are singletons. The specimen was PBMCs. The receptors here all came from a girl aged 10-17 years in good health and CMV-seronegative.

The chain carries TRBV27 and TRBJ1-2, with TRBD1 matching over 8 bases. The CDR3 covers 13 residues. Looked up from germline, CDR1 is MNHEY and CDR2 is SMNVEV (reference sequence). The V segment lost 5 bases and the J segment 4 bases; nucleotides outside the gene matches: 3. The CDR3 nucleotides read TGTGCCAGCAGTCCAGGGGGCCTCTATGGCTACACCTTC. Encoded protein: CASSPGGLYGYTF.

CDR3 nucleotides: TGTGCCTGGAACCGGGACAGGGGGCCTCCCTATAATTCACCCCTCCACTTT. It translates to CAWNRDRGPPYNSPLHF. V usage is TRBV30 and J usage is TRBJ1-6, with 12 bases identical to TRBD1. The CDR3 sequence is 17 residues long. From germline, CDR1 is GTSNPN and CDR2 SVGIG (reference sequence). J was trimmed by 2 bases and V by 4 bases; bases with no gene match: 6.

The CDR3 here is CASSLGDLGGDLETQYF. CDR3 nucleotides: TGTGCCAGCAGCTTAGGGGACCTTGGCGGGGATTTAGAGACCCAGTACTTC. The chain has TRBV11-2 and TRBJ2-5, with D possibly being TRBD2 (6 bases). This CDR3 region has 17 residues. V was cut by 1 base and J by 4 bases, with 19 bases left in between. Germline lookup yields CDR1 SGHAT and CDR2 FQNNGV.

The chain carries TRBV23-1 and TRBJ2-7, with a weak D call TRBD1 (5 bases). TRBV23-1 is treated as an ORF (open reading frame) with a function not yet certain. V lost 5 bases, J lost 5 bases, and 13 bases lay in between. The CDR3 length is 13 residues. The CDR3 loop is CASSTETADEQYF. Written as DNA, the CDR3 is TGCGCCAGCAGTACCGAGACAGCTGACGAGCAGTACTTC.